What follows are 22 T cell receptor beta chains derived from one specimen sequenced in a study of OX40 agonist ivuxolimab in advanced cancers. Library generation was performed with the immunoSEQ multiplex PCR assay. The clones in this table, taken by TCRdb from immuneACCESS, are in-frame only. Not every clone is retained; where verified, under half of the shortfall comes from an unresolved V gene, and the cause of the rest is unknown. Present in this sample are roughly 75,000 clones, nearly 95% of which were seen just once. Of the sample, roughly 6.4% is held by the ten largest clones. The sequencing used CD4+ or CD8+ T cells sorted from blood, collected in a trial of the OX40 agonist ivuxolimab. All receptors derive from an adult with an advanced solid tumor such as melanoma, head and neck, liver or kidney cancer.

The chain combines TRBV5-5 with TRBJ2-7; TRBD1 is a possible D gene (5 bases). Germline V gives CDR1 SGHKS, CDR2 YYEKEE (reference sequence). The CDR3 runs to 12 residues. Trimming cost V 1 base and J 7 bases, with 9 bases left between them. CDR3 in amino acids: CASSLYTGEQYF. In nucleotides, the CDR3 is TGTGCCAGCAGCTTGTACACAGGAGAGCAGTACTTC.

The chain combines TRBV5-1 with TRBJ2-1; D is unresolved. This CDR3 contains 14 residues. V gave up 4 bases and J gave up 6 bases, with 14 bases separating them. Germline V CDR1 and CDR2: SGHRS, YFSETQ. The CDR3 sequence: CASSPETGGNEQFF. CDR3 DNA sequence: TGCGCCAGCAGCCCGGAGACTGGTGGCAATGAGCAGTTCTTC.

In DNA, the CDR3 is TGTGCCAGCAGCTCCCGGATCGGGACAGGGGGGTCTGTGGGTGCTGAAGCTTTCTTT. Translation gives CASSSRIGTGGSVGAEAFF. The rearrangement uses TRBV13 and TRBJ1-1; TRBD1 matches at 11 bases. CDR3 length: 19 amino acids. V trimming: 4 bases; J trimming: 6 bases; junction bases outside the gene matches: 19. Germline CDR1 reads PRHDT; CDR2 reads FYEKMQ (reference sequence).

The rearrangement uses TRBV13 and TRBJ2-1; D may be TRBD1 or TRBD2 (6 bases each). The germline CDR1 and CDR2 sequences are PRHDT and FYEKMQ (reference sequence). CDR3 length: 17 amino acids. Between the trimmed V and J ends, which lost 5 bases and 7 bases, there was a span of 24 bases. CDR3 region: CASSPRSGDTRANEQFF. CDR3 DNA sequence: TGTGCCAGCAGCCCACGTTCGGGGGACACAAGGGCGAATGAGCAGTTCTTC.

The rearrangement joins TRBV11-2 to TRBJ2-1; D gene ambiguous. Germline V lookup: CDR1 SGHAT, CDR2 FQNNGV. The CDR3 is made up of 13 amino acids. V was pared by 2 bases and J by 15 bases, with 17 bases between. In DNA form, the CDR3 reads TGTGCCAGCAGCTTATTGTTGCGGATGGTGGCGTTCTTC. Translated, it gives CASSLLLRMVAFF.

V is TRBV6-1 and J is TRBJ2-1, with D unresolved. From germline, CDR1 is MNHNS and CDR2 SASEGT. Trimming took 3 bases from V and 0 from J, leaving 21 bases between them. This CDR3 comprises 19 residues. For the CDR3, the DNA is TGTGCCAGCAGTGATCCGGCTAGTGTCGGCCTGGGCTCCTACAATGAGCAGTTCTTC. Its translation: CASSDPASVGLGSYNEQFF.

The chain joins TRBV25-1 to TRBJ1-4, with no clear D. The CDR3 covers 16 residues. V dropped 3 bases and J dropped 6 bases, with 17 bases sitting between them. Per the germline V gene, CDR1 is MGHDK and CDR2 is SYGVNS. DNA for the CDR3: TGTGCCAGCAGTGACCCGGCGACGGCGGCCGATGAAAAACTGTTTTTT. Translating it yields CASSDPATAADEKLFF.

The genes are TRBV27 and TRBJ2-3, with D maybe TRBD1 (5 bases). V was trimmed by 2 bases and J by 5 bases, leaving 8 bases between them. The CDR3 is 13 residues long. Germline values: CDR1 MNHEY, CDR2 SMNVEV (reference sequence). The CDR3 DNA is TGTGCCAGCAGTTTACAGGGCGGAGATACGCAGTATTTT. It specifies CASSLQGGDTQYF.

This chain connects TRBV11-2 to TRBJ1-6, with D possibly TRBD1 on 6 matching bases. V gave up 3 bases and J gave up 4 bases, with 16 bases separating them. Looked up from germline, CDR1 is SGHAT and CDR2 is FQNNGV. The CDR3 spans 17 residues. The CDR3 spells CASSFPGDLEYNSPLHF. CDR3 DNA: TGTGCCAGCAGCTTCCCAGGGGACTTGGAGTATAATTCACCCCTCCACTTT.

This sequence joins TRBV4-3 and TRBJ2-7; weak D call: TRBD1 (6 bases). CDR1 LGHNA and CDR2 YSLEER come from the germline V gene. Trimming removed 0 bases from V and 5 bases from J, with 11 bases in between. The CDR3 is made up of 14 amino acids. The CDR3 sequence: CASSQEQGVHEQYF. Here the CDR3 DNA reads TGCGCCAGCAGCCAAGAACAGGGTGTCCACGAGCAGTACTTC.

The chain has TRBV30 and TRBJ1-3, with 7 positions matching TRBD1. V gave up 5 bases and J gave up 0 bases; unmatched junction bases: 4. The CDR3 sequence is 14 residues long. Germline CDR1 reads GTSNPN; CDR2 reads SVGIG (reference sequence). In nucleotides, the CDR3 is TGTGCCTGGTGGGACAGCCACTCTGGAAACACCATATATTTT. As protein: CAWWDSHSGNTIYF.

Written as DNA, the CDR3 is TGCAGCGGGACCGTAGAGGGGCACTACACCTTC. This sequence encodes CSGTVEGHYTF. V gene TRBV29-1 combines with J gene TRBJ1-2; maybe TRBD1 (5 bases). V was cut by 7 bases and J by 10 bases, with 16 bases left in between. CDR3 length: 11 amino acids. Germline CDR1 SQVTM, CDR2 ANQGSEA.

The V call is TRBV6-1, the J call TRBJ2-5; D remains unclear. Germline V gene lookup returns CDR1 MNHNS and CDR2 SASEGT. The CDR3 covers 16 residues. V lost 1 base, J lost 1 base, and 13 bases lay in between. The CDR3 here is CASSEGIWPAQETQYF. DNA for the CDR3: TGTGCCAGCAGTGAAGGGATCTGGCCAGCCCAAGAGACCCAGTACTTC.

DNA for the CDR3: TGTGCCAGTAGTATAGGGAATAGCAATCAGCCCCAGCATTTT. Encoded protein: CASSIGNSNQPQHF. The chain uses TRBV19 and TRBJ1-5; D gene unclear. Germline-derived CDR1 and CDR2 are LNHDA and SQIVND (reference sequence). This CDR3 has 14 amino acids. The germline V and J ends were trimmed by 1 base and 0 bases, with 4 bases remaining between them.

This clone appeared once. This rearrangement joins TRBV7-9 to TRBJ2-3; 8 bases match TRBD1. In germline, CDR1 is SEHNR, CDR2 FQNEAQ (reference sequence). This CDR3 has 15 amino acids. Germline trimming cut 5 bases from V and 4 bases from J; bases unmatched to any gene: 8. Here the CDR3 reads CASSPGQAGADTQYF. The CDR3 coding sequence is TGTGCCAGCAGCCCGGGACAGGCCGGAGCAGATACGCAGTATTTT. Based on the CDR3 plus reference TRBV7-9 and TRBJ2-3, the full variable domain is DTGVSQNPRHKITKRGQNVTFRCDPISEHNRLYWYRQTLGQGPEFLTYFQNEAQLEKSRLLSDRFSAERPKGSFSTLEIQRTEQGDSAMYLCASSPGQAGADTQYFGPGTRLTVL.

The CDR3 nucleotides are TGTGCCAGCAGCTCAACCGGGACGGCCTCCTACGAGCAGTACTTC. It codes for CASSSTGTASYEQYF. The chain combines TRBV13 with TRBJ2-7, with D perhaps assigned TRBD1 or TRBD2 (5 bases each). CDR1 PRHDT and CDR2 FYEKMQ come from the germline V gene (reference sequence). Trimming took 4 bases from V and 0 from J, leaving 13 bases between them. The CDR3 consists of 15 residues.

The rearrangement links TRBV5-4 to TRBJ2-1; 12 nucleotides line up with TRBD1. The CDR3 runs 14 residues. Trimming removed 5 bases from V and 7 bases from J; junction bases left unmatched: 4. In germline, CDR1 is SGHNT, CDR2 YYREEE (reference sequence). The CDR3 region has the DNA TGTGCCAGCAGGGGACAGGGGGCATGGAATGAGCAGTTCTTC. It codes for CASRGQGAWNEQFF. Full variable domain (remainder filled in from reference TRBV5-4 and TRBJ2-1): ETGVTQSPTHLIKTRGQQVTLRCSSQSGHNTVSWYQQALGQGPQFIFQYYREEENGRGNFPPRFSGLQFPNYSSELNVNALELDDSALYLCASRGQGAWNEQFFGPGTRLTVL.

The V and J genes are TRBV5-6 and TRBJ2-5; a possible D gene is TRBD2 (6 bases). CDR3 length: 17 amino acids. Germline loops: CDR1 SGHDT, CDR2 YYEEEE. V was pared by 3 bases and J by 2 bases, with 20 bases between. CDR3 loop: CASSSGEGLSMQETQYF. The CDR3 DNA reads TGTGCCAGCAGCTCGGGGGAAGGACTTTCGATGCAAGAGACCCAGTACTTC. The full variable domain, completed using reference TRBV5-6 and TRBJ2-5, is DAGVTQSPTHLIKTRGQQVTLRCSPKSGHDTVSWYQQALGQGPQFIFQYYEEEERQRGNFPDRFSGHQFPNYSSELNVNALLLGDSALYLCASSSGEGLSMQETQYFGPGTRLLVL.

This rearrangement joins TRBV11-2 to TRBJ1-6; 7 nucleotides match TRBD1. With 4 bases clipped from V and 3 bases from J, the junction kept 3 bases outside the gene matches. This CDR3 has 15 amino acids. Germline V gives CDR1 SGHAT, CDR2 FQNNGV. CDR3 loop: CASSSTGSYNSPLHF. In nucleotides, the CDR3 is TGTGCCAGCAGCTCGACAGGGAGCTATAATTCACCCCTCCACTTT.

In regard to this clone: The sample contains more than one DNA sequence encoding this CDR3. The chain couples TRBV7-6 to TRBJ2-3; no clear D. Trimming stripped 1 base from V and 4 bases from J, with 3 bases between. Germline V gives CDR1 SGHVS, CDR2 FNYEAQ. This CDR3 spans 12 amino acids. DNA of the CDR3: TGTGCCAGCAGCTTAGGCGCAGATACGCAGTATTTT. It is translated as CASSLGADTQYF.

Here the CDR3 reads CASSPGTSVNEQFF. CDR3 bases: TGTGCCAGCAGTCCCGGGACTAGCGTAAATGAGCAGTTCTTC. The chain links TRBV5-6 to TRBJ2-1; 10 nucleotides match TRBD2. Germline values: CDR1 SGHDT, CDR2 YYEEEE. Germline trimming cut 5 bases from V and 7 bases from J; bases unmatched to any gene: 6. The CDR3 runs to 14 residues.

The chain has TRBV6-1 and TRBJ1-2; D is perhaps TRBD1 (5 bases). From germline, CDR1 is MNHNS and CDR2 SASEGT. Trimming removed 6 bases at V and 4 bases at J, with 18 bases between. This CDR3 spans 15 amino acids. CDR3 protein: CASRSRAVPFYGYTF. The CDR3 DNA sequence: TGTGCCAGCAGGAGCAGGGCCGTACCCTTCTATGGCTACACCTTC.